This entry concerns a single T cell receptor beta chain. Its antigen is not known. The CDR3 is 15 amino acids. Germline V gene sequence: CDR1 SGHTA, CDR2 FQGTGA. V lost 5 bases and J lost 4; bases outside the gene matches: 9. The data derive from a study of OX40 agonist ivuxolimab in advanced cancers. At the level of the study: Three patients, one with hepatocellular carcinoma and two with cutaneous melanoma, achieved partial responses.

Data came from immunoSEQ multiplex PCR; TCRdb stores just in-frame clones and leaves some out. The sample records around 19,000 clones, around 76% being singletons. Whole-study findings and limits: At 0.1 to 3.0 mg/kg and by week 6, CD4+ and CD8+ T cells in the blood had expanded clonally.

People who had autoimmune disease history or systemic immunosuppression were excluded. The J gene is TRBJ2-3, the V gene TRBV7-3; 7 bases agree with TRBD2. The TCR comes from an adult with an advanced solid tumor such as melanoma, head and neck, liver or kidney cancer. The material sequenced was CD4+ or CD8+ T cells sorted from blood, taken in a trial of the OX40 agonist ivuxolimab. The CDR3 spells CASSDSGSLPDTQYF. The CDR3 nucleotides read TGTGCCAGCAGCGATAGCGGGTCGCTCCCAGATACGCAGTATTTT.